This T cell receptor beta chain was sequenced in a study of tumor-infiltrating lymphocytes in primary liver carcinoma. Study information: The patients included men and women who were aged 30 to 69 years. The study, taken as a whole, reports: CD4+ and CD8+ repertoires could not be compared in these unsorted bulk samples.

For blood RNA, unsorted whole blood served as the source, and germline DNA was extracted too. A sample of roughly 4 milliliters of peripheral blood was taken before surgery. As for this clonotype: The antigen remains unidentified. The junction shows a germline mismatch at one end, possibly a read error.

The template, 500 ng total RNA, yielded TCR beta cDNA made with a constant-region primer. Modified slightly, ARM-PCR produced TCR beta libraries over three nested multiplex PCR rounds. Primers for the first two PCR rounds were TRBV1-TRBV30 forward primers and a C-beta reverse primer (roughly 10 cycles per round). TCRdb used MiXCR to reprocess the multiplex PCR reads, holding one entry per CDR3 protein. The sample yields about 350,000 distinct CDR3 sequences, almost 65% seen once. Germline V gene lookup returns CDR1 SGHRS and CDR2 YFSETQ. The CDR3 has 15 amino acids. The clonotype was recovered from a man aged 40-49 years with primary liver carcinoma and hepatitis B virus infection. What was sequenced was peripheral blood. The chain carries TRBV5-1 and TRBJ2-7, with TRBD2 as a possible D gene (5 bases). CDR3 bases: TGCGCCAACAGCTCCCGGGGTAGCGCGTCCCTCGAGCAGTACTTC. Protein product: CANSSRGSASLEQYF.